This TCR beta chain stems from a study of blood T cell repertoires in COVID-19. Study-level information: The United States, Italy and Spain provided the acute and convalescent COVID-19 samples.

This clone was seen a handful of times. TCRdb's table, derived via immunoSEQ multiplex PCR, lists solely in-frame clones and lacks some. The sample contains approximately 220,000 clones, about 84% of which appear only once. Residents of 24 US areas, aged about 18 to 89 years, made up the participants. Categorization into cohorts depended on clinical history that participants reported. Unmatched junction bases numbered 7, after V lost 6 bases and J lost 4 bases. The CDR3 is 14 residues long. Germline V gene sequence: CDR1 MDHEN, CDR2 SYDVKM. V and J are TRBV28 and TRBJ2-7; TRBD1 aligns across 9 bases. The sequenced sample was PBMCs or T cells enriched from blood (not recorded which). The receptor's source is a woman aged 40 to 50 with acute COVID-19. The chain's CDR3 is CASRSGQGAYEQYF. DNA of the CDR3: TGTGCCAGCAGGTCGGGACAGGGAGCTTACGAGCAGTACTTC.